Listed here is a single TCR beta chain. The data stem from a study of control samples from healthy donors and cancer patients. Germline CDR1 is WNHNN and CDR2 is SYGVQD (reference sequence). Deletions cut 3 bases from V and 3 bases from J, with 7 bases between. The CDR3 is 13 residues long. The assay was immunoSEQ multiplex PCR, and TCRdb's table has in-frame clones only and misses some. This sample has over 150,000 clones, with roughly 95% found just once. The specimen was blood. The TCR originated in a woman in her 30s in good health. The V call is TRBV10-1, the J call TRBJ2-3; no definite D call. The chain's CDR3 is CASSDPITDTQYF. The CDR3, as DNA: TGCGCCAGCAGTGACCCAATAACAGATACGCAGTATTTT.